This is a list of T cell receptor beta chains from one sample in a study of T cell responses to AZD1222 COVID-19 vaccine. Only in-frame clones appear in the TCRdb table, and some are missing; sequencing was by immunoSEQ multiplex PCR. The sample includes around 130,000 clones, 70% to 90% seen only once; the top ten take 3%. The starting material was peripheral blood, obtained 28 days after the second AZD1222 dose. The origin of the receptors is an adult who received the AZD1222 COVID-19 vaccine. Both conserved end residues are part of each CDR3. The D gene is left open where the match is weak. Only part of the rows carry a size: once, few, many, or a class if the clone is expanded.

J gene	D gene	V gene	clone size	CDR3 DNA	CDR3 protein
TRBJ2-5	TRBD2	TRBV5-1	NA	TGCGCCAGCAGCCCGGGGGGACTACAAGAGACCCAGTACTTC	CASSPGGLQETQYF
TRBJ2-2	NA	TRBV4-1	once	TGCGCCAGCAGCCAAGGGTTCCGGGGCACCGGGGAGCTGTTTTTT	CASSQGFRGTGELFF
TRBJ1-2	NA	TRBV4-1	NA	TGCGCCAGCAGTCCCCCCGGGGAAGCCTATGGCTACACCTTC	CASSPPGEAYGYTF
TRBJ1-2	NA	TRBV19	NA	TGTGCCAGTAGTATTGCGGTAGATGGGGGCTATGGCTACACCTTC	CASSIAVDGGYGYTF
TRBJ2-2	NA	TRBV28	NA	TGTGCCAGCAGTTTATGGACATGGGCCGGGGAGCTGTTTTTT	CASSLWTWAGELFF
TRBJ2-1	TRBD2	TRBV27	NA	TGTGCCAGCAGTTTATGGGGGGGTGGTTCCTACAATGAGCAGTTCTTC	CASSLWGGGSYNEQFF
TRBJ1-5	NA	TRBV19	NA	TGTGCCAGTAGTATAAGTGAGGGGGTTGGCAATCAGCCCCAGCATTTT	CASSISEGVGNQPQHF
TRBJ1-1	TRBD1	TRBV29-1	NA	TGCAGCGTTGAAGACGGACAGGGCCCGAACACTGAAGCTTTCTTT	CSVEDGQGPNTEAFF
TRBJ1-6	TRBD1	TRBV28	NA	TGTGCCAGCAGTTCCCTTCCGGGACAGTATAATTCACCCCTCCACTTT	CASSSLPGQYNSPLHF
TRBJ2-3	TRBD2	TRBV10-2	NA	TGCGCCAGCAGTGTTAGCGGGGGGACAGATACGCAGTATTTT	CASSVSGGTDTQYF
TRBJ2-1	TRBD1	TRBV7-9	few	TGTGCCAGCAGCTCACCAGGGGGCACCACGGTAAATGAGCAGTTCTTC	CASSSPGGTTVNEQFF
TRBJ2-7	NA	TRBV5-1	NA	TGCGCCAGCAGCATCGTCGGGGCAGGGACATCTTACGAGCAGTACTTC	CASSIVGAGTSYEQYF
TRBJ1-1	NA	TRBV29-1	NA	TGCAGCGTTGAATCCCAGGGCTACACTGAAGCTTTCTTT	CSVESQGYTEAFF
TRBJ2-1	NA	TRBV12-3/TRBV12-4	NA	TGTGCCAGCAAACAGCAGACCTACAATGAGCAGTTCTTC	CASKQQTYNEQFF
TRBJ2-7	TRBD1	TRBV6-6	NA	TGTGCCAGCAACCCGACAGGGGAGTCATACGAGCAGTACTTC	CASNPTGESYEQYF
TRBJ2-1	NA	TRBV4-1	NA	TGCGCCAGCAGCTCCCGCATCAACAATGAGCAGTTCTTC	CASSSRINNEQFF
TRBJ1-5	TRBD1	TRBV5-5	once	TGTGCCAGCAGCATGGACAGGGTCGGGCAGCCCCAGCATTTT	CASSMDRVGQPQHF
TRBJ2-1	NA	TRBV3-1/TRBV3-2	NA	TGTGCCAGCAGCCAATCGGTGGTCCGGAATGAGCAGTTCTTC	CASSQSVVRNEQFF
TRBJ2-1	NA	TRBV3-1/TRBV3-2	NA	TGTGCCAGCAGGGGGTGGCTAGCCGATGAGCAGTTCTTC	CASRGWLADEQFF
TRBJ2-7	NA	TRBV21-1	NA	TGTGCCAGCACCGGGAGTGGTGAACCTAAGGTTTCCGAGCAGTACTTC	CASTGSGEPKVSEQYF
TRBJ2-2	NA	TRBV13	NA	TGTGCCAGCAGCATAACCCCCGGGGAGCTGTTTTTT	CASSITPGELFF
TRBJ2-3	NA	TRBV11-2	once	TGTGCCAGCGGGGGATTGCAGGGGCGAGGCACAGATACGCAGTATTTT	CASGGLQGRGTDTQYF
TRBJ1-5	NA	TRBV10-2	NA	TGCGCCAGCAGTGAGTGGGGGCAGGGGAATCAGCCCCAGCATTTT	CASSEWGQGNQPQHF
TRBJ2-3	TRBD2	TRBV11-3	NA	TGTGCCAGCAGCCCCCTCGGGACTACCACAGATACGCAGTATTTT	CASSPLGTTTDTQYF
TRBJ2-7	NA	TRBV4-1	NA	TGCGCCAGCAGCCAAGCCCTTATGAGGTCCTACGAGCAGTACTTC	CASSQALMRSYEQYF
TRBJ2-7	TRBD2	TRBV6-5	NA	TGTGCCAGCAGTTACATGGGGGGGTCCTACGAGCAGTACTTC	CASSYMGGSYEQYF
TRBJ1-2	NA	TRBV9	once	TGTGCCAGCAACCCAGGACATACTAACTATGGCTACACCTTC	CASNPGHTNYGYTF
TRBJ2-3	TRBD2	TRBV5-1	NA	TGCGCCAGCAGCCAGACTAGCGGGGACACAGATACGCAGTATTTT	CASSQTSGDTDTQYF
TRBJ1-5	TRBD1	TRBV6-5	once	TGTGCCAGCAGCCCAAGACAGGGGGCTAAACAGCCCCAGCATTTT	CASSPRQGAKQPQHF
TRBJ1-2	NA	TRBV6-5	NA	TGTGCCAGCAGTTACTCGAGCTACGGCGGCCTGTATGGCTACACCTTC	CASSYSSYGGLYGYTF
TRBJ1-1	TRBD1	TRBV9	NA	TGTGCCAGCAGCGCACAGGGGAGCACTGAAGCTTTCTTT	CASSAQGSTEAFF
TRBJ1-6	NA	TRBV7-9	NA	TGTGCCAGCAGCATAAGGACGGGCGGAAATTCACCCCTCCACTTT	CASSIRTGGNSPLHF
TRBJ1-6	TRBD1	TRBV28	NA	TGTGCCAGCAGTTCCGGGACAGGCAATTCACCCCTCCACTTT	CASSSGTGNSPLHF
TRBJ2-1	TRBD2	TRBV19	NA	TGTGCCAGTATAGGCGGGGGGATCCTCAATGAGCAGTTCTTC	CASIGGGILNEQFF
TRBJ1-2	NA	TRBV5-6	NA	TGTGCCAGCAGCTTGGCGACGGGATTGGGCTATGGCTACACCTTC	CASSLATGLGYGYTF
TRBJ2-7	TRBD1	TRBV6-5	NA	TGTGCCAGCAGTCCCGGACAGGGGCTTGCCTTC	CASSPGQGLAF
TRBJ2-7	NA	TRBV27	NA	TGTGCCAGCAGTTCACACAAATTTGCCTACGAGCAGTACTTC	CASSSHKFAYEQYF
TRBJ1-1	TRBD1	TRBV7-2	NA	TGTGCCAGCAGTTCCCAGGGGGGCCCTGAAGCTTTCTTT	CASSSQGGPEAFF
TRBJ2-3	NA	TRBV6-5	few	TGTGCCAGCAGTTATCGATTAGACACAGATACGCAGTATTTT	CASSYRLDTDTQYF
TRBJ2-7	TRBD1	TRBV18	few	TGTGCCAGCTCACGGGACAGCAGCCCTGAGGAGCAGTACTTC	CASSRDSSPEEQYF
TRBJ1-5	TRBD1	TRBV19	NA	TGTGCCAGTATGGGCACAGGGGGCAATCAGCCCCAGCATTTT	CASMGTGGNQPQHF
TRBJ1-5	NA	TRBV11-3	NA	TGTGCCAGCAGCTTAGGCACAGGGAATCAGCCCCAGCATTTT	CASSLGTGNQPQHF
TRBJ1-5	NA	TRBV19	many	TGTGCCAGTAGTCGCGGGGCAGATAGCAATCAGCCCCAGCATTTT	CASSRGADSNQPQHF
TRBJ2-7	NA	TRBV4-3	NA	TGCGCCAGCAGCCAAGAACTTCGGGGGTCACTCTCCTACGAGCAGTACTTC	CASSQELRGSLSYEQYF
TRBJ2-6	NA	TRBV7-2	NA	TGTGCCAGCAGCTTACAGGCTTTGGGCTCTGGGGCCAACGTCCTGACTTTC	CASSLQALGSGANVLTF
TRBJ1-4	NA	TRBV5-4	once	TGTGCCAGCAGCTTGGATCCAGGGCTCCCAACTAATGAAAAACTGTTTTTT	CASSLDPGLPTNEKLFF
TRBJ2-3	NA	TRBV19	NA	TGTGCCAGTAGTATAGTGGACGGGAGCACAGATACGCAGTATTTT	CASSIVDGSTDTQYF
TRBJ2-2	NA	TRBV15	NA	TGTGCCACCAGCAGGGGTTTTGGTACAGCGAACACCGGGGAGCTGTTTTTT	CATSRGFGTANTGELFF
TRBJ2-1	TRBD1	TRBV28	NA	TGTGCCAGCAGTTTATGGGGACAGAAGTACAATGAGCAGTTCTTC	CASSLWGQKYNEQFF
TRBJ1-6	NA	TRBV12-3/TRBV12-4	NA	TGTGCCAGCCGGGGCCTCGCTAATTCACCCCTCCACTTT	CASRGLANSPLHF
TRBJ1-3	NA	TRBV14	NA	TGTGCCAGCAGCGAAAGGTTCAGACCTGGAAACACCATATATTTT	CASSERFRPGNTIYF
TRBJ1-6	NA	TRBV5-1	NA	TGCGCCAGCAGCGCCCGGGACACCAATTCACCCCTCCACTTT	CASSARDTNSPLHF
TRBJ1-2	NA	TRBV10-3	NA	TGTGCCATCAGTGGCGATAATCCCGTTTATGGGAACTATGGCTACACCTTC	CAISGDNPVYGNYGYTF